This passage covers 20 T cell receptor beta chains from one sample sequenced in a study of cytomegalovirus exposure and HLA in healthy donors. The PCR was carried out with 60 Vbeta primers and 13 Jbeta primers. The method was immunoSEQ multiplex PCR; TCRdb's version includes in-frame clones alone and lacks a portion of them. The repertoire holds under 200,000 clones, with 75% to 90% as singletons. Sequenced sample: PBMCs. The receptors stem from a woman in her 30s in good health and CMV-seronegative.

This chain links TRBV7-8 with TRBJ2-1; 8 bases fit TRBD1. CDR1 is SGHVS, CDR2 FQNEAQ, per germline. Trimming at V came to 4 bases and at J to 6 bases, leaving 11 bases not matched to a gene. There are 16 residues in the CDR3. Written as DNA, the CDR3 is TGTGCCAGCAGCTATAGGTTCGCAGGGGGCTCCAATGAGCAGTTCTTC. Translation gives CASSYRFAGGSNEQFF.

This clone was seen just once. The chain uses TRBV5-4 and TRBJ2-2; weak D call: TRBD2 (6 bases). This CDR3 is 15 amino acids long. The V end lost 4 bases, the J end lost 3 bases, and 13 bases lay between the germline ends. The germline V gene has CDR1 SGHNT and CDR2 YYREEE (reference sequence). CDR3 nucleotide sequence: TGTGCCAGCAGCCTGGATAGCGGATACACCGGGGAGCTGTTTTTT. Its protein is CASSLDSGYTGELFF.

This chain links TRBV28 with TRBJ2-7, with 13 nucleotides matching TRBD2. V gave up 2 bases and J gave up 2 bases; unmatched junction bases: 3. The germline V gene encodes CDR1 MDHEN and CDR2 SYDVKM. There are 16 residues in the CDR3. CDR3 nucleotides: TGTGCCAGCAGTTTACGTGGACTAGCGGGAGCCTACGAGCAGTACTTC. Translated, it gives CASSLRGLAGAYEQYF.

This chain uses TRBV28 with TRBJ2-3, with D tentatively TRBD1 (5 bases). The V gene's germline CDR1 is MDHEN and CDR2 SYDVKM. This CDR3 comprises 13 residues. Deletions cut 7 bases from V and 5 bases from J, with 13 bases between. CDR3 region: CASKTRAIDTQYF. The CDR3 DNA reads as TGTGCCAGCAAGACCAGGGCCATAGATACGCAGTATTTT. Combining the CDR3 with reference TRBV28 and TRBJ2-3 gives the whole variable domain DVKVTQSSRYLVKRTGEKVFLECVQDMDHENMFWYRQDPGLGLRLIYFSYDVKMKEKGDIPEGYSVSREKKERFSLILESASTNQTSMYLCASKTRAIDTQYFGPGTRLTVL.

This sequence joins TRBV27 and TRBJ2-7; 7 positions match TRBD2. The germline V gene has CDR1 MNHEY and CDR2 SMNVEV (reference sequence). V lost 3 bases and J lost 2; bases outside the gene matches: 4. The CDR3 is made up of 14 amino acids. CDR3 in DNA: TGTGCCAGCAGTTTGGGGGGGACCCCCTACGAGCAGTACTTC. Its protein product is CASSLGGTPYEQYF.

CDR3 sequence: CASSQGHDTQYF. The CDR3 DNA sequence: TGTGCCAGCAGCCAAGGGCATGATACGCAGTATTTT. The chain employs TRBV4-2 and TRBJ2-3; D ambiguous. In germline, CDR1 is LGHNA, CDR2 YNFKEQ. V was shortened by 1 base and J by 6 bases, with 5 bases between the two germline ends. CDR3 size: 12 residues.

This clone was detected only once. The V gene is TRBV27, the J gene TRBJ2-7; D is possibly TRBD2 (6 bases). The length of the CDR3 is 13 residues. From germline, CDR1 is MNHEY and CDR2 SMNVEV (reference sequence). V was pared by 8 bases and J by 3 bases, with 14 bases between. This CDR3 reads CASGVMGGYEQYF. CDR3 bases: TGTGCCAGCGGAGTAATGGGGGGCTACGAGCAGTACTTC.

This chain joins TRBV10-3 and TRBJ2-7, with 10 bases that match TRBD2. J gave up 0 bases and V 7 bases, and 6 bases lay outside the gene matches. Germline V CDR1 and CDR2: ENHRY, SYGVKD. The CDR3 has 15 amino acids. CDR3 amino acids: CAITVQREGSYEQYF. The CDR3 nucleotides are TGTGCCATCACGGTCCAGCGGGAGGGCTCCTACGAGCAGTACTTC.

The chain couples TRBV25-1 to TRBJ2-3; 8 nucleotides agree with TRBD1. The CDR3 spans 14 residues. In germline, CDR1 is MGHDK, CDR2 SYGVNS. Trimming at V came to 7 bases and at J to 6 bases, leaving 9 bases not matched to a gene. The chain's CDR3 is CASTTGGTADTQYF. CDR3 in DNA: TGTGCCAGCACAACAGGGGGAACGGCGGATACGCAGTATTTT.

CDR3 loop: CASSLSPGLVNNEQFF. CDR3 nucleotide sequence: TGTGCCAGCAGCTTAAGCCCCGGACTAGTAAACAATGAGCAGTTCTTC. The chain employs TRBV11-2 and TRBJ2-1, with 7 bases aligning to TRBD2. This CDR3 has 16 amino acids. V lost 2 bases, J lost 5 bases, and 9 bases stayed unmatched. CDR1 SGHAT and CDR2 FQNNGV come from the germline V gene.

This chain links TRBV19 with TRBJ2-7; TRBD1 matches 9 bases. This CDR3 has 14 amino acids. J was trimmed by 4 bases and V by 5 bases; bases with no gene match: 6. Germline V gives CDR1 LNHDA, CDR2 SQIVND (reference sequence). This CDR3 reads CASSPGQGGYEQYF. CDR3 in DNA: TGTGCCAGTAGTCCGGGACAGGGCGGGTACGAGCAGTACTTC.

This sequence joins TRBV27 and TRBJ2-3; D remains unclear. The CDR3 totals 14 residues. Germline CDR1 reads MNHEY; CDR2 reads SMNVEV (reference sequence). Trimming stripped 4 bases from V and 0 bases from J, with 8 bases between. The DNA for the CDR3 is TGTGCCAGCAGTTCCCGCAGGAGCACAGATACGCAGTATTTT. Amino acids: CASSSRRSTDTQYF.

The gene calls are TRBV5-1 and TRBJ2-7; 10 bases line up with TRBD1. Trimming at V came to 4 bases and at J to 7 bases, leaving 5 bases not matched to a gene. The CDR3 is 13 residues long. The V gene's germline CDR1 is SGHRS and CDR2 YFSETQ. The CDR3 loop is CASSMRDRGEQYF. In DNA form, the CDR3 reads TGCGCCAGCAGCATGAGGGACAGGGGAGAGCAGTACTTC.

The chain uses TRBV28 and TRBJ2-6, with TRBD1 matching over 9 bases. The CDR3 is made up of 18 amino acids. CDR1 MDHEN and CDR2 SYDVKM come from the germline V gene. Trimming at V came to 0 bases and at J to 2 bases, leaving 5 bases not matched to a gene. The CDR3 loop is CASSLWGQGTAGANVLTF. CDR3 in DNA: TGTGCCAGCAGTTTATGGGGACAGGGTACGGCTGGGGCCAACGTCCTGACTTTC.

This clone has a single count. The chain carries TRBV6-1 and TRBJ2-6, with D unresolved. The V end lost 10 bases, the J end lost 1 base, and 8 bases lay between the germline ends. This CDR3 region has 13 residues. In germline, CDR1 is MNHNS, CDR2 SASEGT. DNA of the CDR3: TGTGCCATCCTGCGGTCTGGGGCCAACGTCCTGACTTTC. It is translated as CAILRSGANVLTF.

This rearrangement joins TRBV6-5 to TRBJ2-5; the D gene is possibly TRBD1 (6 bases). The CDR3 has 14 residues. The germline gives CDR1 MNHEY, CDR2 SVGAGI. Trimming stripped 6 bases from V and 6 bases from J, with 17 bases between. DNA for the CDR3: TGTGCCAGCAGCCAGGGGCGGTATAGGCAGACCCAGTACTTC. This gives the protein CASSQGRYRQTQYF.

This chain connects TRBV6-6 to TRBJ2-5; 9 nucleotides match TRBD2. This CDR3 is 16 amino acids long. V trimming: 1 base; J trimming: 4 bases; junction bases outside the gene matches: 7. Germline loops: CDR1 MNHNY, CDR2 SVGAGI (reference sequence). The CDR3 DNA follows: TGTGCCAGCAGTTACTGGGCGGGGGGGCGTTCAGAGACCCAGTACTTC. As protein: CASSYWAGGRSETQYF.

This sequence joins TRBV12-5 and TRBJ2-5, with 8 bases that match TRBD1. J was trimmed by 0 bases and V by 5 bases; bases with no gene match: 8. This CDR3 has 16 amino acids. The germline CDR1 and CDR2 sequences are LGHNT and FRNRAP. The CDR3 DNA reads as TGTGCTAGTGGTCCCATCCACAGGGGGGACCAAGAGACCCAGTACTTC. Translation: CASGPIHRGDQETQYF.

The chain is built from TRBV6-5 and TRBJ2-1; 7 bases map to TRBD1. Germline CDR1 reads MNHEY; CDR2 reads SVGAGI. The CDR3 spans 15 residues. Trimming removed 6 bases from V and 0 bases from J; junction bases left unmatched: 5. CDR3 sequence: CASSQGQSSYNEQFF. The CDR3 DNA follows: TGTGCCAGCAGCCAGGGACAGAGCTCCTACAATGAGCAGTTCTTC.

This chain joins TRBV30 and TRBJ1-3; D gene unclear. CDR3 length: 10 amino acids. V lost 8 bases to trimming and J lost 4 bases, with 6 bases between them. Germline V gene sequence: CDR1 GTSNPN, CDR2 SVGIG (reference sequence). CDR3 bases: TGTGCCCACGAGGGAAACACCATATATTTT. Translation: CAHEGNTIYF.